This TCR beta chain was documented in a study of shared T cell receptors in the human thymus. Profiling relied on immunoSEQ multiplex PCR, and the TCRdb table lists in-frame clones only, not all of them. The table shows more than 550,000 clones, with around 87% occurring only once. This clone was counted between two and nine times. Germline CDR1 LNHDA, CDR2 SQIVND (reference sequence). Trimming removed 7 bases from V and 7 bases from J, with 23 bases in between. CDR3 length equals 16 residues. The sample was also reused in another study, on human thymus T cells. That report notes: Healthy Finnish infants having corrective surgery for congenital heart defects served as donors. Thymic resections from corrective heart surgery supplied the tissue. Across thymic and blood repertoires, the usage of V and J genes appeared to be biased. In unrelated individuals, thymic repertoires overlapped highly, according to related research.

This receptor was taken from a boy less than two years old with a congenital heart defect. The V gene is TRBV19, the J gene TRBJ2-1; a possible D gene is TRBD1 (6 bases). Sequenced: thymocytes. The CDR3, as DNA: TGTGCCAGTACCCCTCCGACAGGTCACGGTCCGAATGAGCAGTTCTTC. The encoded protein is CASTPPTGHGPNEQFF. The variable domain in full, completed from reference TRBV19 and TRBJ2-1, reads DGGITQSPKYLFRKEGQNVTLSCEQNLNHDAMYWYRQDPGQGLRLIYYSQIVNDFQKGDIAEGYSVSREKKESFPLTVTSAQKNPTAFYLCASTPPTGHGPNEQFFGPGTRLTVL.